A selection of T cell receptor beta chains follows, all from one sample in a study of beta chain features in type 1 diabetes. The repertoire was sequenced with immunoSEQ multiplex PCR; TCRdb's copy has only in-frame clones and lacks some. The sample has about 240,000 clones, around 14% seen once. The sequenced sample consisted of naive CD4+ T cells from blood. These receptors were taken from a man in his thirties or forties with type 1 diabetes. Both conserved end residues are trimmed from each CDR3. Each record gives: V gene, CDR3 length, J gene, CDR3 protein.

v_gene: TRBV6-6; len: 9; j_gene: TRBJ2-5; CDR3aa: ASGGQETQY
v_gene: TRBV30; len: 11; j_gene: TRBJ2-3; CDR3aa: AGQKENTDTQY
v_gene: TRBV30; len: 13; j_gene: TRBJ2-7; CDR3aa: AWSDPGTGGDEQY
v_gene: TRBV29-1; len: 12; j_gene: TRBJ1-1; CDR3aa: SVSRSTVNTEAF
v_gene: TRBV6-1; len: 13; j_gene: TRBJ2-3; CDR3aa: ASSRGTGSTDTQY
v_gene: TRBV6-1; len: 11; j_gene: TRBJ2-1; CDR3aa: ASSDRLGGEQF
v_gene: TRBV29-1; len: 13; j_gene: TRBJ2-1; CDR3aa: SVRTSGSSYNEQF
v_gene: TRBV5-1; len: 13; j_gene: TRBJ2-1; CDR3aa: ASSLTGTGINEQF
v_gene: TRBV6-5; len: 12; j_gene: TRBJ2-5; CDR3aa: ASSSPRVGETQY
v_gene: TRBV19; len: 13; j_gene: TRBJ2-2; CDR3aa: ASSNSGTNTGELF
v_gene: TRBV28; len: 11; j_gene: TRBJ1-1; CDR3aa: AATGPVNTEAF
v_gene: TRBV6-5; len: 14; j_gene: TRBJ2-5; CDR3aa: ASSSSAGGLRETQY
v_gene: TRBV7-2; len: 13; j_gene: TRBJ2-4; CDR3aa: ASSGTAIAKNIQY
v_gene: TRBV30; len: 12; j_gene: TRBJ2-3; CDR3aa: AWSGLISTDTQY
v_gene: TRBV9; len: 15; j_gene: TRBJ2-5; CDR3aa: ASSVVLPRRNKETQY
v_gene: TRBV6-1; len: 10; j_gene: TRBJ2-5; CDR3aa: ASSPGEETQY
v_gene: TRBV5-1; len: 13; j_gene: TRBJ2-2; CDR3aa: ASSSQGVPGGELF
v_gene: TRBV7-9; len: 12; j_gene: TRBJ1-2; CDR3aa: ASSLLEGSGGYT
v_gene: TRBV7-2; len: 13; j_gene: TRBJ2-1; CDR3aa: ASSLDIGGPSEQF
v_gene: TRBV2; len: 12; j_gene: TRBJ1-2; CDR3aa: ASSEQGASYGYT
v_gene: TRBV5-4; len: 14; j_gene: TRBJ2-5; CDR3aa: ASRPGRGRVGETQY
v_gene: TRBV7-9; len: 11; j_gene: TRBJ2-3; CDR3aa: ASSFTVTDTQY
v_gene: TRBV15; len: 14; j_gene: TRBJ2-1; CDR3aa: ATSRGAGTYHNEQF